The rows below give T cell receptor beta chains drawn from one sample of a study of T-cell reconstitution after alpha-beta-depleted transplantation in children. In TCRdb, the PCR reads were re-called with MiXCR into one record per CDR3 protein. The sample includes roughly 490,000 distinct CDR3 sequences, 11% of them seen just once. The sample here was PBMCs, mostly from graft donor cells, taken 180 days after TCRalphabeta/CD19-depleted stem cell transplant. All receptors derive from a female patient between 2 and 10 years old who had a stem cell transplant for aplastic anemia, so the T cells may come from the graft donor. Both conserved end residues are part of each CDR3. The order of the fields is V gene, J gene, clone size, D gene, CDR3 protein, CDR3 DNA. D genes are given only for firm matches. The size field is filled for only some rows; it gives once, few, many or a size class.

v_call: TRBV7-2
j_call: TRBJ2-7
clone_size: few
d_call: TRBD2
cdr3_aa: CASSSQTSGTSYEQYF
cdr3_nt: TGTGCCAGCAGCTCTCAGACTAGCGGGACCTCCTACGAGCAGTACTTC

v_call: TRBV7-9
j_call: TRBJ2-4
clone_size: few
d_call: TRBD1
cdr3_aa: CASSSGQENIQYF
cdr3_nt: TGTGCCAGCAGCTCGGGACAGGAAAACATTCAGTACTTC

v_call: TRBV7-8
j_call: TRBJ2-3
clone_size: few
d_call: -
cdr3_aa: CASSLSPGHRTDTQYF
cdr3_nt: TGTGCCAGCAGCTTAAGTCCGGGACACCGCACAGATACGCAGTATTTT

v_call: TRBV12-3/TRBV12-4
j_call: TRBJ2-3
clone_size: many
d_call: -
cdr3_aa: CASRAKDTQYF
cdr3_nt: TGTGCCAGCAGGGCTAAGGATACGCAGTATTTT

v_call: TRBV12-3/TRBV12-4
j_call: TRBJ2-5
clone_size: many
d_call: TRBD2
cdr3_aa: CASRPIRAGGQETQYF
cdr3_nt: TGTGCCAGCAGGCCCATCAGGGCGGGAGGGCAAGAGACCCAGTACTTC

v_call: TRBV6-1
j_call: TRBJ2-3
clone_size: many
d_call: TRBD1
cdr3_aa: CASRQGAFADTQYF
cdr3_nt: TGTGCCAGCAGACAGGGGGCGTTCGCAGATACGCAGTATTTT

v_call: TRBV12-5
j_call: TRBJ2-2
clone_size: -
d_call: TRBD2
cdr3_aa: CASASGLAGVGTGELFF
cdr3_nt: TGTGCTAGTGCTTCGGGACTAGCGGGAGTCGGGACCGGGGAGCTGTTTTTT

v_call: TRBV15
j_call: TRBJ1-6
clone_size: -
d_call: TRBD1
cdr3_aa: CATSRAGTAFSYNSPLHF
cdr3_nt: TGTGCCACCAGCAGGGCCGGGACAGCCTTCTCCTATAATTCACCCCTCCACTTT

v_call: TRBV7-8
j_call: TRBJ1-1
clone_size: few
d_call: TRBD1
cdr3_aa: CASSLLDRGPEAFF
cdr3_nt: TGTGCCAGCAGCTTACTGGACAGGGGCCCTGAAGCTTTCTTT

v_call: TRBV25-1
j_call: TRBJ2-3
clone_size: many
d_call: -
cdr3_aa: CASSGYGISSTDTQYF
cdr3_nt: TGTGCCAGCAGTGGATACGGAATCTCTAGCACAGATACGCAGTATTTT

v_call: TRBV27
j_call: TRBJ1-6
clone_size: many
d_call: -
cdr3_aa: CASSLDQGPRTYSPLHF
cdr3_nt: TGTGCCAGCAGTTTAGATCAGGGGCCACGGACTTATTCACCCCTCCACTTT

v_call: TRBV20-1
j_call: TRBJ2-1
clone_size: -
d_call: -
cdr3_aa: CSARDFGGPSYNEQFF
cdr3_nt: TGCAGTGCTAGAGATTTCGGGGGTCCCTCTTACAATGAGCAGTTCTTC

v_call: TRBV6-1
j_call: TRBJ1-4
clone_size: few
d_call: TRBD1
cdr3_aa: CASRRDRGSEKLFF
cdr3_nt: TGTGCCAGCAGACGGGACAGGGGGTCTGAAAAACTGTTTTTT

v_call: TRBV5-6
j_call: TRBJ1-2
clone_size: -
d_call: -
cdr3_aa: CASSLVPGPANYGYTF
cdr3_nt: TGTGCCAGCAGCTTGGTCCCAGGGCCGGCTAACTATGGCTACACCTTC

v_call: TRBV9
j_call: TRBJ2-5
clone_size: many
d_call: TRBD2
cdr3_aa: CASSPRTSGSFGETQYF
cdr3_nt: TGTGCCAGCAGCCCCCGGACTAGCGGGAGTTTTGGAGAGACCCAGTACTTC

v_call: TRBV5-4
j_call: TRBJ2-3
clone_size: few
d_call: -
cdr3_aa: CASSSNPQGAGADTQYF
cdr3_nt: TGTGCCAGCAGCTCGAATCCCCAGGGGGCGGGGGCAGATACGCAGTATTTT

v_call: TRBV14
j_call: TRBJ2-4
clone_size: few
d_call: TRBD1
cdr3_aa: CASSQGQYRGRAKNIQYF
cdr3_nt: TGTGCCAGCAGCCAAGGCCAATACAGGGGGCGAGCCAAAAACATTCAGTACTTC

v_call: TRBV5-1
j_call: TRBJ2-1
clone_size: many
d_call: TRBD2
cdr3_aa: CASSFLTSGVNEQFF
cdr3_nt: TGCGCCAGCAGCTTTCTGACTAGCGGGGTAAATGAGCAGTTCTTC

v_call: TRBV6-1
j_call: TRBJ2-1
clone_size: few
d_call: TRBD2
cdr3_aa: CASRERESYNEQFF
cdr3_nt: TGTGCCAGCAGGGAGCGGGAGAGCTACAATGAGCAGTTCTTC

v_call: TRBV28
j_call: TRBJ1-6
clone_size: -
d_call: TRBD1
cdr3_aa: CASSLDRSDANSPLHF
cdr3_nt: TGTGCCAGCAGCCTGGACAGGAGCGATGCTAATTCACCCCTCCACTTT

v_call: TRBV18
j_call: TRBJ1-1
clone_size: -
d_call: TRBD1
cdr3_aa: CASSPPAGGMNTEAFF
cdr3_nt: TGTGCCAGCTCACCACCGGCAGGGGGGATGAACACTGAAGCTTTCTTT

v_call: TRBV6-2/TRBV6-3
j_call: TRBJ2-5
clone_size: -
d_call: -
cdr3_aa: CASSIPGVEETQYF
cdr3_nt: TGTGCCAGCAGTATCCCAGGGGTCGAGGAGACCCAGTACTTC

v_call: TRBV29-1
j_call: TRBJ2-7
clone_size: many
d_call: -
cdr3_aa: CSVELDRPYEQYF
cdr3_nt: TGCAGCGTTGAACTGGACAGACCTTACGAGCAGTACTTC

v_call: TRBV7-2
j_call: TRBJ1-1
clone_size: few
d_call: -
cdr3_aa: CASSSLHKGWNTEAFF
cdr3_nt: TGTGCCAGCAGCTCCTTGCACAAGGGGTGGAACACTGAAGCTTTCTTT

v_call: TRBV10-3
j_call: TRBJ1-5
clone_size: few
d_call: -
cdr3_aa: CGSSAGREFQPQHF
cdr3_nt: TGCGGTTCGTCGGCAGGTCGGGAATTCCAGCCCCAGCATTTT

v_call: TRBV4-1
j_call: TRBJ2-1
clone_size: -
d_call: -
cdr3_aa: CASSLPRLYNEQFF
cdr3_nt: TGCGCCAGCAGCCTCCCTCGACTGTACAATGAGCAGTTCTTC

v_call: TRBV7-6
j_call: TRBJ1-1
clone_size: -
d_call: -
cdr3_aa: CASSLAATPKQGEAFF
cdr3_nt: TGTGCCAGCAGCTTAGCGGCAACTCCGAAACAGGGTGAAGCTTTCTTT

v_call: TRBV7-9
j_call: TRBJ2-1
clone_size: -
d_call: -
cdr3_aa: CASSLPLGNEQFF
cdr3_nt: TGTGCCAGCAGCTTGCCCCTAGGTAATGAGCAGTTCTTC

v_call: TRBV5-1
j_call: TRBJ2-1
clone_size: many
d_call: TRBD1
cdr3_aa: CASSLPGQGVNEQFF
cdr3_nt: TGCGCCAGCAGCTTGCCGGGACAGGGGGTCAATGAGCAGTTCTTC

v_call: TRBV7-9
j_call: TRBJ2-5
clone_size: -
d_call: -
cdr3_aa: CASSLYPNGEETQYF
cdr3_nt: TGTGCCAGCAGCTTATATCCCAACGGAGAAGAGACCCAGTACTTC

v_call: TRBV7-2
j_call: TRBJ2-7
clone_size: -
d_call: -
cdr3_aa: CASTSGGYEQYF
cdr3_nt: TGTGCCAGCACCTCTGGGGGTTACGAGCAGTACTTC

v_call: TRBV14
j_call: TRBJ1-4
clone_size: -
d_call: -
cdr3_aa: CASSLIDSATNEKLFF
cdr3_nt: TGTGCCAGCAGCCTTATAGACAGCGCAACTAATGAAAAACTGTTTTTT

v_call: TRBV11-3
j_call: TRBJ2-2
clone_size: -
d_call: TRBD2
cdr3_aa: CASSRGTSGSNTGELFF
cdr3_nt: TGTGCCAGCAGCCGCGGGACTAGCGGCTCGAACACCGGGGAGCTGTTTTTT

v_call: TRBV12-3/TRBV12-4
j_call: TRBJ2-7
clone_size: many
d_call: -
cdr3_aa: CASRQTYEQYF
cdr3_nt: TGTGCCAGCAGACAGACCTACGAGCAGTACTTC

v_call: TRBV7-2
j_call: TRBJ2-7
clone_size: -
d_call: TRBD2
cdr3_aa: CASSSVGGAYEQYF
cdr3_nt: TGTGCCAGCAGCTCCGTCGGGGGGGCCTACGAGCAGTACTTC

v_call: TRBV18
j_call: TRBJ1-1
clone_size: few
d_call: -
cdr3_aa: CASSPQSGDTEAFF
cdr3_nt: TGTGCCAGCTCACCACAGTCCGGGGACACTGAAGCTTTCTTT

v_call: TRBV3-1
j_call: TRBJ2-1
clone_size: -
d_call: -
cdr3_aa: CASSAGTSGNEQFF
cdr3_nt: TGTGCCAGCAGCGCCGGGACCTCAGGCAATGAGCAGTTCTTC

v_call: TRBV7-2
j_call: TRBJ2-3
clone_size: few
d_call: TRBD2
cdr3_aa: CASSFPGGPRDTQYF
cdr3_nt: TGTGCCAGCAGTTTCCCGGGAGGGCCGAGGGATACGCAGTATTTT

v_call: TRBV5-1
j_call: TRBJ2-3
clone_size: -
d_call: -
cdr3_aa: CASSLTDTDTQYF
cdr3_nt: TGCGCCAGCAGCTTGACAGACACAGATACGCAGTATTTT

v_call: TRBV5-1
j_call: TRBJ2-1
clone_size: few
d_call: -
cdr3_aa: CASSSGMREQFF
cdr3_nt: TGCGCCAGCAGCTCAGGGATGAGGGAGCAGTTCTTC

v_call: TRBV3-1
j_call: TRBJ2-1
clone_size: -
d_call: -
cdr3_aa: CASSQRWGAYNEQFF
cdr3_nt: TGTGCCAGCAGCCAACGGTGGGGGGCCTACAATGAGCAGTTCTTC